The T cell receptor (beta chain) under discussion was sequenced for a study of metastatic and nonmetastatic thyroid tumors. Overall study context: For malignant and benign thyroid patients, tumor or nodule tissue and blood were the sources whose repertoires were compared.

This clone occurred a few times. Its antigen is not known. Germline V gives CDR1 SNHLY, CDR2 FYNNEI. The V gene lost 4 bases and the J gene lost 4 bases, with 13 bases spanning the gap. The length of the CDR3 is 14 residues. Thyroid surgery took place with no prior treatment in any patient. Via MiXCR, TCRdb re-called the PCR reads. This table holds fewer than 18,000 clones, roughly a quarter found once. General study results and limits: Across blood and tumor, TCR beta diversity in malignant thyroid tumors was reportedly significantly higher than in benign nodules.

The chain joins TRBV2 to TRBJ2-5; D might be TRBD2 (5 bases). The clonotype was recovered from a female donor with papillary thyroid cancer or a benign thyroid nodule (not recorded which). Some clones in this sample may be carry-over from other donors' samples. Material for sequencing was tumor tissue. This chain's CDR3 is CASSGTGSGETQYF. In DNA, the CDR3 is TGTGCCAGCAGTGGGACTGGGTCCGGAGAGACCCAGTACTTC.